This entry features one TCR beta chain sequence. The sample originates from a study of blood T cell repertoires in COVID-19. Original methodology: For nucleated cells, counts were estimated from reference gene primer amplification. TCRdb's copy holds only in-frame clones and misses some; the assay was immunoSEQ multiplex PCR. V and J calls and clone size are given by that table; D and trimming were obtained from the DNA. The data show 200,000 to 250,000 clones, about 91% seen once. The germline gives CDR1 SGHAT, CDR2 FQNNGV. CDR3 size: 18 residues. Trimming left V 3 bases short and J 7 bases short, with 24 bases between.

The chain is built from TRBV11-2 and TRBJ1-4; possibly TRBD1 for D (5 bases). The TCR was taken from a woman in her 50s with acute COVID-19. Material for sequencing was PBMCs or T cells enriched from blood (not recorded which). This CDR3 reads CASSLEVGFGGRGEKLFF. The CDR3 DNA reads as TGTGCCAGCAGCTTGGAGGTCGGGTTTGGGGGGAGAGGTGAAAAACTGTTTTTT.